The clone carrying this T cell receptor (beta chain) was seen only a few times. The record originates from a study of regulatory T cells in long-lasting Graves disease. According to the study, TCR beta libraries were built with iRepertoire HTBI primers and CDR3-region Arm-PCR. TCRdb passed the multiplex PCR reads through MiXCR, listing each CDR3 protein once. This sample has approximately 440,000 distinct CDR3 sequences, with around 22% found just once. Sample time point: persistent/refractory GD, antithyroid drugs over 5 years with positive TRAb. RNA from PBMCs was the source of the TCR library. The sample was peripheral blood mononuclear cells (PBMCs), taken when the disease was refractory, from a patient treated with antithyroid drugs. The source of this sequence is a female donor with Graves disease.

CDR3 sequence reads: CASRQPISGNTIYF. As DNA, the CDR3 is TGTGCCAGTCGACAGCCGATTTCTGGAAACACCATATATTTT. The rearrangement joins TRBV12-3 or TRBV12-4 to TRBJ1-3, with D possibly being TRBD1 (5 bases). V lost 9 bases and J 1 base, leaving 13 bases between the germline ends. The CDR3 is 14 amino acids.